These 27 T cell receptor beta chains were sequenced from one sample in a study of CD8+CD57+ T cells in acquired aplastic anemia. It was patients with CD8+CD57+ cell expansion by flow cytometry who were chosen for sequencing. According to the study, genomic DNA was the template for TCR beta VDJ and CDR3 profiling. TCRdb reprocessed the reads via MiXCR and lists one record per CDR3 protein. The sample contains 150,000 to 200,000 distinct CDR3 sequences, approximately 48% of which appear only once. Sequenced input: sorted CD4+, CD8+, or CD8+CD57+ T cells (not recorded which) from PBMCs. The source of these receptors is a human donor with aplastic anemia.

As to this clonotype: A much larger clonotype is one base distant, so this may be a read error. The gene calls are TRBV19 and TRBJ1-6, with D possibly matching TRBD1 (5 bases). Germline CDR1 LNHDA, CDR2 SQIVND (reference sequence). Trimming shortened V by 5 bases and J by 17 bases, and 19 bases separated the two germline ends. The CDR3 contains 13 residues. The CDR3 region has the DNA TGTGCCAGTAGTCCCGGGGCTACGCGGCGCGTCCACTTT. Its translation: CASSPGATRRVHF.

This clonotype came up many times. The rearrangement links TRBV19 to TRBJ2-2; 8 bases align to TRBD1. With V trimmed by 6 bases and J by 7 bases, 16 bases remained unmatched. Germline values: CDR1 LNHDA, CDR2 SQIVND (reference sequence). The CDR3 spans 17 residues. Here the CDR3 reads CASRKTGVRGTSGELFF. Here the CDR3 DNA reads TGTGCCAGTAGAAAGACAGGGGTGCGGGGTACTAGCGGGGAGCTGTTTTTT. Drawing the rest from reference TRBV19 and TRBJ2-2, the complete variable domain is DGGITQSPKYLFRKEGQNVTLSCEQNLNHDAMYWYRQDPGQGLRLIYYSQIVNDFQKGDIAEGYSVSREKKESFPLTVTSAQKNPTAFYLCASRKTGVRGTSGELFFGEGSRLTVL.

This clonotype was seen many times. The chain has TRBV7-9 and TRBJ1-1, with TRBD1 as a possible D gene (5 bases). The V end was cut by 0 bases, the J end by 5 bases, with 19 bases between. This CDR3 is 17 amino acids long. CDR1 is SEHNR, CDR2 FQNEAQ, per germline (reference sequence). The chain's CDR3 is CASSLASLSREGTEAFF. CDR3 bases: TGTGCCAGCAGCTTAGCGTCACTGTCCAGGGAGGGTACTGAAGCTTTCTTT.

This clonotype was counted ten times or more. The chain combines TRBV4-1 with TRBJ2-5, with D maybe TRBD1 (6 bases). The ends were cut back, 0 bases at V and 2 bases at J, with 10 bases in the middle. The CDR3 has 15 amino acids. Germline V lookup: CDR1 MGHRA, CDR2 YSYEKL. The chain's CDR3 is CASSQDRGGQETQYF. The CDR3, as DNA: TGCGCCAGCAGCCAAGACAGGGGTGGACAAGAGACCCAGTACTTC.

The CDR3: CASSLDPVSTNTEAFF. The CDR3 DNA sequence: TGTGCCAGCAGCTTGGATCCTGTATCTACGAACACTGAAGCTTTCTTT. This sequence joins TRBV5-6 and TRBJ1-1, with D unresolved. Deletions cut 0 bases from V and 1 base from J, with 13 bases between. Per the germline V gene, CDR1 is SGHDT and CDR2 is YYEEEE. This CDR3 comprises 16 residues. Full variable domain (outside the CDR3, taken from reference TRBV5-6 and TRBJ1-1): DAGVTQSPTHLIKTRGQQVTLRCSPKSGHDTVSWYQQALGQGPQFIFQYYEEEERQRGNFPDRFSGHQFPNYSSELNVNALLLGDSALYLCASSLDPVSTNTEAFFGQGTRLTVV.

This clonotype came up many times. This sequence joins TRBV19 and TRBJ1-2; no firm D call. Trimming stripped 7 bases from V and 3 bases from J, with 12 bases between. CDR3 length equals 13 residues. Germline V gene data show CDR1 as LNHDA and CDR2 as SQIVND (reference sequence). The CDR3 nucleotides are TGTGCCAGTACGGCTACTCTTCACTATGGCTACACCTTC. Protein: CASTATLHYGYTF.

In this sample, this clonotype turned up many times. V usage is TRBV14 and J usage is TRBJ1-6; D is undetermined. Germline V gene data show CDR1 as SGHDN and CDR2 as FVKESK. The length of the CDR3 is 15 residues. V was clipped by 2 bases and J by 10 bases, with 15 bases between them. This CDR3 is CASSQQGPKGSPLHF. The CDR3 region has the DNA TGTGCCAGCAGCCAACAAGGACCTAAAGGATCACCCCTCCACTTT.

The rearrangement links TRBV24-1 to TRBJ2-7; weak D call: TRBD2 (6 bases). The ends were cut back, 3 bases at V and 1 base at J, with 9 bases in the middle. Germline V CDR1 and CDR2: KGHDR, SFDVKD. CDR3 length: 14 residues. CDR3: CATSDARGSYEQYF. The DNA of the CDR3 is TGTGCCACCAGTGATGCTCGGGGGTCCTACGAGCAGTACTTC.

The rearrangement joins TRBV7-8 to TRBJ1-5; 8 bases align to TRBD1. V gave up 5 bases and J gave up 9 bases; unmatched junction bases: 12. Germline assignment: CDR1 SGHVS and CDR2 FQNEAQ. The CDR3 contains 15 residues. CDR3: CASSETGAAIRPQHF. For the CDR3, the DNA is TGTGCCAGCAGCGAGACAGGGGCCGCAATTAGGCCCCAGCATTTT.

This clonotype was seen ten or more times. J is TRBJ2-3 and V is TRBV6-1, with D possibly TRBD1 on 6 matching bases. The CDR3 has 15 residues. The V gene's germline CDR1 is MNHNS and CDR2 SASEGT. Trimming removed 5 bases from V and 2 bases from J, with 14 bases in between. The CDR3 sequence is CASSRQGTLTDTQYF. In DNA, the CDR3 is TGTGCCAGCAGTAGGCAGGGGACCCTCACAGATACGCAGTATTTT.

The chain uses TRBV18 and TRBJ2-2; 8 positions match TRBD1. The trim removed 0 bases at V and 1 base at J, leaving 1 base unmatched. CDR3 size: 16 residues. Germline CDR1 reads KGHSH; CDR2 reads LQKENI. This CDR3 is CASSPPDRGNTGELFF. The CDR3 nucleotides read TGTGCCAGCTCACCACCTGACAGGGGGAACACCGGGGAGCTGTTTTTT.

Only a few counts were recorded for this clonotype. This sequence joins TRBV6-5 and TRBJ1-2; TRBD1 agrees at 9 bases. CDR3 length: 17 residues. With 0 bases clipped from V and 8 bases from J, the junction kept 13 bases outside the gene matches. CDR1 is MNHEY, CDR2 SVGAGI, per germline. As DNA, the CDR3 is TGTGCCAGCAGTTACTCGATGCTGCGACAGGGGGAGGGGGGCTACACCTTC. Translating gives CASSYSMLRQGEGGYTF.

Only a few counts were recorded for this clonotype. The DNA for the CDR3 is TGTGCCAGCAGCCCCGGATTGACCGGGGAGCTGTTTTTT. Residues: CASSPGLTGELFF. The chain joins TRBV7-3 to TRBJ2-2, with no clear D. Germline V gene lookup returns CDR1 SGHTA and CDR2 FQGTGA. This CDR3 is 13 amino acids long. The V and J ends lost 5 bases and 5 bases respectively, with 9 bases between them. Supplemented by reference TRBV7-3 and TRBJ2-2, the full variable domain reads GAGVSQTPSNKVTEKGKYVELRCDPISGHTALYWYRQSLGQGPEFLIYFQGTGAADDSGLPNDRFFAVRPEGSVSTLKIQRTERGDSAVYLCASSPGLTGELFFGEGSRLTVL.

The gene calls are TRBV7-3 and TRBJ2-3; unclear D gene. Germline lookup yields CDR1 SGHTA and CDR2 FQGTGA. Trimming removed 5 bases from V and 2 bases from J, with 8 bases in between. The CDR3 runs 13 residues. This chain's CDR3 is CASSPDSTDTQYF. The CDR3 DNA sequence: TGTGCCAGCAGCCCCGATTCCACAGATACGCAGTATTTT.

CDR3 amino acids: CASSQGGVRSEQYF. The DNA for the CDR3 is TGTGCCAGCAGCCAAGGTGGGGTTCGGTCGGAGCAGTACTTC. V usage is TRBV3-1 and J usage is TRBJ2-7; D is unresolved. Trimming stripped 1 base from V and 7 bases from J, with 14 bases between. Germline CDR1 and CDR2: LGHDT and YNNKEL (reference sequence). The CDR3 sequence is 14 residues long.

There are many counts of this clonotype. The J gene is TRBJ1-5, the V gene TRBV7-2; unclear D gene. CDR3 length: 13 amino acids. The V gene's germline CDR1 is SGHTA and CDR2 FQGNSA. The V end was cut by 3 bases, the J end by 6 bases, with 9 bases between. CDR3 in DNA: TGTGCCAGCAGCTTCCTGGTAGCTCAGCCCCAGCATTTT. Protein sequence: CASSFLVAQPQHF.

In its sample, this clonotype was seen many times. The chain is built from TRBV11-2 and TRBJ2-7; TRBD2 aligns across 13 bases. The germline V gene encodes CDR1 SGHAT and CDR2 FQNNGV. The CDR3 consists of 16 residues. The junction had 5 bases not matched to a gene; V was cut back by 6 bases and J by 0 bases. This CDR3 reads CASSRGTSGNSYEQYF. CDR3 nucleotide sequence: TGTGCCAGCAGTCGCGGGACTAGCGGGAACTCCTACGAGCAGTACTTC.

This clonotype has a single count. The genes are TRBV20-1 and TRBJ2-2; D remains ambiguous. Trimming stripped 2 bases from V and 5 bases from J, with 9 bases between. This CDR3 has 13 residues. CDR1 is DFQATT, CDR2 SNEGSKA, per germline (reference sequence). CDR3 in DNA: TGCAGTGCTAGAAGTATCAGGACCGGGGAGCTGTTTTTT. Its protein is CSARSIRTGELFF.

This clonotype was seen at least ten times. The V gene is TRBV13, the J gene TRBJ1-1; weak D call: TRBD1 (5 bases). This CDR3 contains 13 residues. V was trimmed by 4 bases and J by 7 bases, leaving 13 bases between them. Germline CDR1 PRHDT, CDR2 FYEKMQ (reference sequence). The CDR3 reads CASSWTNVDEAFF. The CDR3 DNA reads TGTGCCAGCAGCTGGACAAACGTCGATGAAGCTTTCTTT.

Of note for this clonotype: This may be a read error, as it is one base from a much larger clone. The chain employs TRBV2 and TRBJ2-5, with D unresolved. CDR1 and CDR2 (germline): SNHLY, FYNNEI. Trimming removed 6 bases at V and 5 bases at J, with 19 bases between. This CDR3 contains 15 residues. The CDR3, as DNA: TGTGCCAGCAGCCAAGATTTAGACTTTACCGAGACCCAGTACTTC. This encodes CASSQDLDFTETQYF. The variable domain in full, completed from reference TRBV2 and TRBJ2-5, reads EPEVTQTPSHQVTQMGQEVILRCVPISNHLYFYWYRQILGQKVEFLVSFYNNEISEKSEIFDDQFSVERPDGSNFTLKIRSTKLEDSAMYFCASSQDLDFTETQYFGPGTRLLVL.

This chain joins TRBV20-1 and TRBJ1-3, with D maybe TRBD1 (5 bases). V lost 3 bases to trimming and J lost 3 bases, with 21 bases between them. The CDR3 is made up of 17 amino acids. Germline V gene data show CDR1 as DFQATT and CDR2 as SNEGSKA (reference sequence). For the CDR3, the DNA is TGCAGTGCTAGTCCGGGACCAGGGCTTGACTTTGGAAACACCATATATTTT. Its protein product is CSASPGPGLDFGNTIYF.

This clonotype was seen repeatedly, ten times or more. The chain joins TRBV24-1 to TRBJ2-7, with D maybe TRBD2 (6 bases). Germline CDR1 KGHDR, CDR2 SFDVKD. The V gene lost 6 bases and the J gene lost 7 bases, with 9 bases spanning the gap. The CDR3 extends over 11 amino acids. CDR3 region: CATSHSGEQYF. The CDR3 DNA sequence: TGTGCCACCAGTCACAGCGGGGAGCAGTACTTC.

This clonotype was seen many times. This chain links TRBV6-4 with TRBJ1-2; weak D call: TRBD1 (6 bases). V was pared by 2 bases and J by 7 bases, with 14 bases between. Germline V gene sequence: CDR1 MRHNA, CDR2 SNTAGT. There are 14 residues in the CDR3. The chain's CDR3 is CASSDPGRGAGYTF. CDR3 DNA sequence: TGTGCCAGCAGTGACCCCGGCAGGGGAGCTGGCTACACCTTC.

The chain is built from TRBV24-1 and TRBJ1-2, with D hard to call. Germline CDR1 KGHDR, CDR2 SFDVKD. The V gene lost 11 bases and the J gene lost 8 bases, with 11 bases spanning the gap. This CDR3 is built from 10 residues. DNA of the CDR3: TGTGCCAGCTCGGGTGGGGGCTACACCTTC. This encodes CASSGGGYTF.

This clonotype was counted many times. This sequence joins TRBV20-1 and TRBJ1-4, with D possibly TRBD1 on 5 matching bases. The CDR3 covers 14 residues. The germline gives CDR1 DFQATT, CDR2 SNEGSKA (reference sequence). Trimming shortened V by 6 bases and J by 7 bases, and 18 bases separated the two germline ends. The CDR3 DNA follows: TGCAGTGCCGCTGGGACTAACCCGGGTGAAAAACTGTTTTTT. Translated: CSAAGTNPGEKLFF.

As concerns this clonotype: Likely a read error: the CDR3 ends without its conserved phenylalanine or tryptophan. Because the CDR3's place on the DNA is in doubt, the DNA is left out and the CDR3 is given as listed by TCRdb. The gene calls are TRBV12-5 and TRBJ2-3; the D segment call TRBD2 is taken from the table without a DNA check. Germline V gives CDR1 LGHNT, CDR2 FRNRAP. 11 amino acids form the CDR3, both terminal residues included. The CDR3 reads CASGLVLTSGS.

The CDR3 reads CASSLASDYEQYF. CDR3 bases: TGTGCCAGCAGCTTAGCTAGCGACTACGAGCAGTACTTC. V gene TRBV7-9 combines with J gene TRBJ2-7; TRBD2 might be the D (5 bases). Germline CDR1 and CDR2: SEHNR and FQNEAQ (reference sequence). The CDR3 has 13 amino acids. V gave up 0 bases and J gave up 3 bases, with 6 bases separating them.